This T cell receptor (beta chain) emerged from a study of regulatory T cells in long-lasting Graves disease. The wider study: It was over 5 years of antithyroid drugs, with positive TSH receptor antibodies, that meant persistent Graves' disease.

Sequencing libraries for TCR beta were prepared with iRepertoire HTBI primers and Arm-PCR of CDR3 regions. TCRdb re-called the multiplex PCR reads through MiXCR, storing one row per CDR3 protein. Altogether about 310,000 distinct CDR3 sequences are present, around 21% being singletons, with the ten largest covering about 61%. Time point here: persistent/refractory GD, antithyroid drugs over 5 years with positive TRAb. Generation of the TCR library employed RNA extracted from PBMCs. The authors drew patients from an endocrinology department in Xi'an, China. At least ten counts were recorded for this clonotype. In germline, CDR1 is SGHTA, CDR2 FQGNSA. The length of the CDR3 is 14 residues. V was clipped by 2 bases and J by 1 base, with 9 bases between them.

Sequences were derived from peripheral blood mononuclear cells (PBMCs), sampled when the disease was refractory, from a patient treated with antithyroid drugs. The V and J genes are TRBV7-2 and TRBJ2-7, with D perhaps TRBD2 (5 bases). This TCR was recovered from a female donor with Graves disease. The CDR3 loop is CASSLSSNSYEQYF. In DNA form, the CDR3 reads TGTGCCAGCAGCTTATCTAGCAATTCCTACGAGCAGTACTTC.